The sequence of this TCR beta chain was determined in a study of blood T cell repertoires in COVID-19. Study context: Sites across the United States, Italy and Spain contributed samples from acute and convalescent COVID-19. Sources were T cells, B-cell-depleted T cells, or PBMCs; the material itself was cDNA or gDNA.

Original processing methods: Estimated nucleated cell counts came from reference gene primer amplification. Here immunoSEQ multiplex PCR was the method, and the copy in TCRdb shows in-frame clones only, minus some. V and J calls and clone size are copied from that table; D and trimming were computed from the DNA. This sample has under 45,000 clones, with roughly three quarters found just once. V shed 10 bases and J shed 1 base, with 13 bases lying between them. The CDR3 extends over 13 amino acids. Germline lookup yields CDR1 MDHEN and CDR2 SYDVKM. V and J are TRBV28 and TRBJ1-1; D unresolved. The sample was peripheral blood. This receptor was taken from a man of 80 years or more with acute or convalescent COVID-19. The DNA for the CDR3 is TGTGCCATCAAGTCGGGGAGGAACACTGAAGCTTTCTTT. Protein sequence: CAIKSGRNTEAFF. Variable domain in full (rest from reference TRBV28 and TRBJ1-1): DVKVTQSSRYLVKRTGEKVFLECVQDMDHENMFWYRQDPGLGLRLIYFSYDVKMKEKGDIPEGYSVSREKKERFSLILESASTNQTSMYLCAIKSGRNTEAFFGQGTRLTVV.